These T cell receptor beta chains were read from a single sample in a study of Graves' ophthalmopathy and Graves' hyperthyroidism. TCRdb re-called the multiplex PCR reads through MiXCR, storing one row per CDR3 protein. The sample lists fewer than 650,000 distinct CDR3 sequences, 22% occurring once. The sequenced sample was peripheral blood. These receptor sequences come from a woman aged 18-30 years with stable Graves' hyperthyroidism. Some clones in this sample may be carry-over from other donors' samples. CDR3s include the opening cysteine and the closing phenylalanine or tryptophan. The D gene is left open where the match is weak. Some rows mark clone size as missing; the rest say once, few, many or name a class of expanded clone.

NA	TRBV5-1	16	TRBJ2-5	TRBD1	CASSSKPGQGQETQYF	TGCGCCAGCAGCTCCAAACCGGGACAGGGCCAAGAGACCCAGTACTTC
many	TRBV7-6	13	TRBJ2-7	NA	CASSQNIAYEQYF	TGTGCCAGCAGCCAGAATATAGCCTACGAGCAGTACTTC
NA	TRBV28	15	TRBJ2-7	TRBD1	CASSAALTGAPEQYF	TGTGCCAGCAGTGCCGCCTTGACAGGGGCCCCCGAGCAGTACTTC
NA	TRBV11-2	15	TRBJ1-1	TRBD1	CASSLGGTADTEAFF	TGTGCCAGCAGCTTAGGTGGGACAGCCGACACTGAAGCTTTCTTT
NA	TRBV12-3/TRBV12-4	13	TRBJ1-1	NA	CASGPRGDTEAFF	TGTGCCAGCGGCCCGCGCGGGGACACTGAAGCTTTCTTT
few	TRBV9	18	TRBJ1-2	NA	CASSPQTETDGRDYGYTF	TGTGCCAGCAGCCCTCAAACCGAAACCGACGGGAGGGACTATGGCTACACCTTC
few	TRBV5-1	14	TRBJ1-1	NA	CASSLEIGNTEAFF	TGCGCCAGCAGCTTGGAGATCGGTAACACTGAAGCTTTCTTT
many	TRBV12-3/TRBV12-4	16	TRBJ2-2	TRBD2	CASNQMGLANTGELFF	TGTGCCAGCAATCAAATGGGACTAGCTAACACCGGGGAGCTGTTTTTT
many	TRBV29-1	13	TRBJ2-5	TRBD1	CSDWTGGAETQYF	TGCAGCGATTGGACAGGGGGAGCCGAGACCCAGTACTTC
NA	TRBV12-3/TRBV12-4	12	TRBJ1-1	NA	CATKDMNTEAFF	TGTGCCACCAAGGACATGAACACTGAAGCTTTCTTT
NA	TRBV3-1	15	TRBJ1-1	TRBD1	CASRQMTGGYTEAFF	TGTGCCAGCAGACAGATGACAGGGGGCTACACTGAAGCTTTCTTT
few	TRBV6-5	15	TRBJ2-7	TRBD1	CASSYLDRGNHEQYF	TGTGCCAGCAGTTACTTGGACAGGGGTAACCACGAGCAGTACTTC
few	TRBV5-6	15	TRBJ2-2	NA	CASSLDWSDTGELFF	TGTGCCAGCAGCTTGGATTGGTCGGACACCGGGGAGCTGTTTTTT
few	TRBV7-9	15	TRBJ1-1	NA	CASSLDMDLGTEAFF	TGTGCCAGCAGCTTAGATATGGACCTGGGGACTGAAGCTTTCTTT
NA	TRBV29-1	12	TRBJ1-1	NA	CSAVSGGFEAFF	TGCAGCGCCGTTTCGGGGGGTTTTGAAGCTTTCTTT
many	TRBV5-1	14	TRBJ1-1	NA	CASSLVAGNTEAFF	TGTGCCAGCAGCTTAGTTGCCGGGAACACTGAAGCTTTCTTT
many	TRBV27	15	TRBJ1-1	NA	CASSPSRSSAGRAFF	TGTGCCAGCAGTCCATCCCGTTCCTCTGCGGGTAGAGCTTTCTTT
once	TRBV30	12	TRBJ1-1	NA	CAWSPTSFDAFF	TGTGCCTGGAGTCCAACTTCCTTTGATGCTTTCTTT
many	TRBV7-7	14	TRBJ1-1	NA	CASSPIQGTTEAFF	TGTGCTAGCAGCCCGATCCAGGGTACCACTGAAGCTTTCTTT
many	TRBV5-6	13	TRBJ1-2	TRBD1	CASSFRQGDGYTF	TGTGCCAGCAGCTTTCGACAGGGTGATGGCTACACCTTC
many	TRBV6-7	14	TRBJ2-7	NA	CASSLTESSYEQYF	TGTGCCAGCAGCCTCACAGAAAGCTCCTACGAGCAGTACTTC
many	TRBV12-3/TRBV12-4	16	TRBJ1-1	NA	CASSLARHDKNTEAFF	TGTGCCAGCAGTTTAGCGCGTCATGACAAGAACACTGAAGCTTTCTTT
many	TRBV29-1	11	TRBJ1-1	NA	CSVADRIEAFF	TGCAGCGTTGCCGACAGAATTGAAGCTTTCTTT
NA	TRBV28	13	TRBJ1-5	NA	CSGRGVPYQPQHF	TGTTCCGGAAGAGGGGTCCCCTATCAGCCTCAGCATTTT
NA	TRBV7-6	16	TRBJ2-2	NA	CASSDWDSQNTGELFF	TGTGCCAGCAGCGATTGGGACTCCCAGAACACCGGGGAGCTGTTTTTT
many	TRBV19	13	TRBJ1-2	TRBD1	CASAETGDYGYTF	TGTGCCAGTGCCGAGACAGGGGACTATGGCTACACCTTC
NA	TRBV29-1	11	TRBJ1-1	TRBD1	CSVADRDEAFF	TGCAGCGTAGCAGACAGGGATGAAGCTTTCTTT
NA	TRBV11-3	14	TRBJ2-5	NA	CASSSTSPRETQYF	TGTGCCAGCAGCTCAACAAGTCCCCGAGAGACCCAGTACTTC
few	TRBV6-1	15	TRBJ2-5	TRBD2	CASSVTGTSQETQYF	TGTGCCAGCAGTGTAACCGGGACTAGTCAAGAGACCCAGTACTTC
NA	TRBV24-1	15	TRBJ2-2	NA	CATSDPGIVFGELFF	TGTGCCACCAGTGATCCAGGGATCGTTTTCGGGGAGCTGTTTTTT
few	TRBV6-1	14	TRBJ2-5	TRBD2	CASSPSGTSETQYF	TGTGCCAGCAGTCCCTCAGGGACTAGCGAGACCCAGTACTTC
few	TRBV20-1	15	TRBJ2-5	TRBD2	CSASGARGAQETQYF	TGCAGTGCCAGCGGGGCCCGAGGGGCCCAAGAGACCCAGTACTTC
few	TRBV28	11	TRBJ2-5	NA	CASKGLETQYF	TGTGCCAGCAAAGGGTTGGAGACCCAGTACTTC
few	TRBV20-1	14	TRBJ1-2	TRBD1	CSARGTGVNYGYTF	TGCAGTGCTAGAGGGACAGGGGTGAACTATGGCTACACCTTC
many	TRBV7-2	14	TRBJ2-5	NA	CASSLPSRIETQYF	TGTGCCAGCAGCTTACCTAGTCGGATCGAGACCCAGTACTTC
many	TRBV25-1	15	TRBJ1-1	TRBD1	CASSQTTGAPTEAFF	TGTGCCAGCAGTCAAACTACAGGGGCCCCCACTGAAGCTTTCTTT
NA	TRBV7-6	14	TRBJ2-7	NA	CASSLVPGDDEQYF	TGTGCCAGCAGCTTAGTGCCAGGGGACGACGAGCAGTACTTC
many	TRBV11-2	16	TRBJ2-2	TRBD2	CASSLEGGPNTGELFF	TGTGCCAGCAGCTTAGAGGGAGGGCCAAACACCGGGGAGCTGTTTTTT
NA	TRBV5-1	14	TRBJ1-5	NA	CASSLEGVNQPQHF	TGCGCCAGCAGCTTGGAAGGGGTAAATCAGCCCCAGCATTTT
NA	TRBV10-3	16	TRBJ1-1	NA	CAISEKVDAMNTEAFF	TGTGCCATCAGTGAGAAGGTGGACGCGATGAACACTGAAGCTTTCTTT
many	TRBV6-5	14	TRBJ2-5	NA	CASRKHSSEETQYF	TGTGCCAGCAGAAAACACTCATCGGAGGAGACCCAGTACTTC
NA	TRBV12-3/TRBV12-4	14	TRBJ1-1	NA	CATILGGMNTEAFF	TGTGCCACCATTCTCGGGGGGATGAACACTGAAGCTTTCTTT
many	TRBV12-3/TRBV12-4	13	TRBJ2-7	NA	CASSFGVLYEQYF	TGTGCCAGCAGTTTCGGGGTCCTGTACGAGCAGTACTTC
NA	TRBV28	14	TRBJ2-7	NA	CASSFRGEIYEQYF	TGTGCCAGCAGTTTTAGAGGGGAGATCTACGAGCAGTACTTC
many	TRBV6-1	12	TRBJ2-7	TRBD2	CASSDLRGANHF	TGTGCCAGCAGTGACCTGCGGGGGGCGAACCACTTC
few	TRBV11-2	16	TRBJ2-4	NA	CASSLLGAGAKNIQYF	TGTGCCAGCAGCTTGCTGGGGGCTGGAGCCAAAAACATTCAGTACTTC
many	TRBV20-1	14	TRBJ1-1	NA	CSAPFRTMNTEAFF	TGCAGTGCTCCCTTTAGGACGATGAACACTGAAGCTTTCTTT
NA	TRBV12-3/TRBV12-4	15	TRBJ1-5	TRBD1	CASRPGTGPLWPQHF	TGTGCCAGCAGGCCCGGGACAGGGCCCCTTTGGCCCCAGCATTTT
NA	TRBV6-1	17	TRBJ2-4	NA	CASSEWSTGLAKNIQYF	TGTGCCAGCAGTGAATGGAGTACAGGACTAGCCAAAAACATTCAGTACTTC
NA	TRBV28	15	TRBJ1-1	TRBD1	CASSPSGRGHTEAFF	TGTGCCAGCAGTCCCTCAGGGAGGGGGCACACTGAAGCTTTCTTT
many	TRBV27	14	TRBJ2-7	NA	CASSFQGKTYEQYF	TGTGCCAGCAGTTTCCAAGGAAAAACCTACGAGCAGTACTTC